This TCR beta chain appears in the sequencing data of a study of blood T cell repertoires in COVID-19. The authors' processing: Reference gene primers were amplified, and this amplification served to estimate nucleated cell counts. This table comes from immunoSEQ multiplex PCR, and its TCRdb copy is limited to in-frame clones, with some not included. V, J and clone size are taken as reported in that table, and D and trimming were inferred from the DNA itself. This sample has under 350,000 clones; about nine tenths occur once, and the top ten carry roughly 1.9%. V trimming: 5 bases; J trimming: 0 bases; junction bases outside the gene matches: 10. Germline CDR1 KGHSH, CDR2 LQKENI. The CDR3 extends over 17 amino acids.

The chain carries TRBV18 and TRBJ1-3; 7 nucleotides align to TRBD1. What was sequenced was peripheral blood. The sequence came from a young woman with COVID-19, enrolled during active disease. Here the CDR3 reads CASSKQGKPSSGNTIYF. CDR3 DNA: TGTGCCAGCTCAAAACAGGGGAAACCTAGCTCTGGAAACACCATATATTTT.